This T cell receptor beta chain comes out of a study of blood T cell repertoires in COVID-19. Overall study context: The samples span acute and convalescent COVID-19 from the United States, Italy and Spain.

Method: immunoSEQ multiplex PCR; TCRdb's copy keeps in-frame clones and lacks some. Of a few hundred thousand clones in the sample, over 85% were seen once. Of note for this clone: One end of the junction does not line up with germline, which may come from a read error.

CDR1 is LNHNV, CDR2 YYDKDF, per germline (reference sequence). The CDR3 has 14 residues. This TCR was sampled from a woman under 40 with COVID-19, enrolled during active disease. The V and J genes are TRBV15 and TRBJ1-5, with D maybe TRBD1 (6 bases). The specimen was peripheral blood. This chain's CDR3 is CATSTSGEGQAQHF. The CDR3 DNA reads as TGTGCCACCAGCACCTCAGGGGAAGGTCAGGCCCAGCATTTT.